The entry that follows covers one TCR beta chain sequence. Its antigen is unidentified. A J-beta primer mix and a sample-barcoded 5' primer were used in a second PCR of roughly 6 to 12 cycles. Each cDNA molecule, via a template-switch adaptor with 12 random nucleotides, was tagged. TCRdb re-called the 5' RACE reads with MiXCR, one entry per CDR3 protein. The table has over 950,000 distinct CDR3 sequences, roughly 51% seen once. This entry comes from a study of blood T cells in healthy people across ages. Study-wide points: Unsorted PBMCs prevented conclusive naive versus antigen-experienced comparison.

Germline CDR1 SGDLS, CDR2 YYNGEE. V dropped 4 bases and J dropped 5 bases, with 12 bases sitting between them. The CDR3 extends over 13 amino acids. The source of this sequence is an older woman in good health. Sequencing was carried out using blood. This chain connects TRBV9 to TRBJ1-2; perhaps TRBD1 as D (6 bases). The CDR3 region is CASSPDSSYGYTF. For the CDR3, the DNA is TGTGCCAGCAGCCCGGACAGCTCTTATGGCTACACCTTC.